This T cell receptor beta chain is from a study of CD8+CD57+ T cells in acquired aplastic anemia. Germline-derived CDR1 and CDR2 are LNHNV and YYDKDF (reference sequence). The CDR3 spans 18 residues. V shed 0 bases and J shed 0 bases, with 16 bases lying between them. Genomic DNA templated the TCR beta VDJ and CDR3 profiling. TCRdb called the reads again in MiXCR, with one record for every CDR3 protein. The sample contains some 120,000 distinct CDR3 sequences, about 40% of which appear only once. Selection for sequencing was limited to patients who had shown CD8+CD57+ cell expansion by flow cytometry.

The sample taken for sequencing was sorted CD4+, CD8+, or CD8+CD57+ T cells (not recorded which) from PBMCs. This receptor was identified in a human donor with aplastic anemia. The chain combines TRBV15 with TRBJ2-3; TRBD1 or TRBD2 may be the D gene (6 bases each). CDR3 nucleotides: TGTGCCACCAGCAGAGATTTAAGTAGGGGGGCAAGCACAGATACGCAGTATTTT. Its translation: CATSRDLSRGASTDTQYF.